This TCR beta chain was found in a study of cytomegalovirus exposure and HLA in healthy donors. The V gene's germline CDR1 is SGHDN and CDR2 FVKESK. There are 13 residues in the CDR3. V was clipped by 3 bases and J by 1 base, with 7 bases between them. PCR primers comprised 60 Vbeta and 13 Jbeta primers. The assay was immunoSEQ multiplex PCR, and TCRdb's table has in-frame clones only and misses some. The sample has 150,000 to 200,000 clones, more than 75% seen once. The sample consisted of PBMCs. The TCR sequence derives from a girl between 5 and 17 years old in good health and CMV-seropositive. The rearrangement joins TRBV14 to TRBJ2-7, with D tentatively TRBD2 (5 bases). In DNA form, the CDR3 reads TGTGCCAGCAGCCAGGACTTGTCCTACGAGCAGTACTTC. Its protein is CASSQDLSYEQYF.